This T cell receptor (beta chain) is drawn from a study of control samples from healthy donors and cancer patients (dated by TCRdb to about 2020). Receptors were amplified or captured by the immunoSEQ multiplex PCR assay. TCRdb re-hosts the immuneACCESS table, in-frame sequences only. Its copies lack some clones; in the studies checked, an unresolved V gene accounts for under half of them, and the cause for the rest is not known. This specimen's table enumerates roughly 200,000 clones. 2% to 2.5% of the sample lies in the top ten. For this clone: The antigen this receptor binds is unknown.

The CDR3 runs 12 amino acids, cysteine and phenylalanine included. The kept DNA is CDR3 alone, 36 bases in frame from the first base. V drops 5 bases and J drops 2 bases, leaving 7 bases in between. The clonotype comes from a woman in her 30s in good health. The chain is encoded by TRBV12-3 or TRBV12-4 joined to TRBJ2-7, with the D gene call left open. The source material was blood. The sequenced DNA: TGTGCCAGCAGTCTTAACACCTACGAGCAGTACTTC. The resulting protein is CASSLNTYEQYF.